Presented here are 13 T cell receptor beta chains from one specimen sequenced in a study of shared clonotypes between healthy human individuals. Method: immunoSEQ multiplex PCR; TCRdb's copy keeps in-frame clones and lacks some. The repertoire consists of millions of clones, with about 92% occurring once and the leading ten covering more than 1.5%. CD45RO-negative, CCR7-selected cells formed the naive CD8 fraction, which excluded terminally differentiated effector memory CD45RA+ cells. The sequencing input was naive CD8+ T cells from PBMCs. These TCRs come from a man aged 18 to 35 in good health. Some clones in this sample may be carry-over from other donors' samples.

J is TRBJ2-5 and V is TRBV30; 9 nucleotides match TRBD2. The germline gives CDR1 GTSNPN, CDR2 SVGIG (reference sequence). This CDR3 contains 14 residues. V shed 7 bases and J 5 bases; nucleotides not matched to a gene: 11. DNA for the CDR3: TGTGCCTCCGACCCCCAGCGGGAGGATGAGACCCAGTACTTC. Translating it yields CASDPQREDETQYF.

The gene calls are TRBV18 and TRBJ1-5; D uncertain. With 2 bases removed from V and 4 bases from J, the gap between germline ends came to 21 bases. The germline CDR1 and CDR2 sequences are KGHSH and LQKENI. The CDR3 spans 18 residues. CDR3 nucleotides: TGTGCCAGCTCACCAGGGCGAATTGTCCACCCGGGTAATCAGCCCCAGCATTTT. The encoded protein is CASSPGRIVHPGNQPQHF.

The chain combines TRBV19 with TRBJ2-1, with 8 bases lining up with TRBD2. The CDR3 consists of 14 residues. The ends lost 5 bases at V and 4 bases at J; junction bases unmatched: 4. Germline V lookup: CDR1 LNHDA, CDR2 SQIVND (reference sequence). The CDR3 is CASSALAAYNEQFF. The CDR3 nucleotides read TGTGCCAGTAGTGCACTAGCGGCATACAATGAGCAGTTCTTC.

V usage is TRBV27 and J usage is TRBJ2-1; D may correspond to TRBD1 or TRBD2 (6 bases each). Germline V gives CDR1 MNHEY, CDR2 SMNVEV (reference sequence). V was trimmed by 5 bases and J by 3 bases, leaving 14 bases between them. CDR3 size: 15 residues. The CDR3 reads CASSLQGGIYNEQFF. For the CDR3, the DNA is TGTGCCAGCAGTCTACAAGGGGGGATCTACAATGAGCAGTTCTTC.

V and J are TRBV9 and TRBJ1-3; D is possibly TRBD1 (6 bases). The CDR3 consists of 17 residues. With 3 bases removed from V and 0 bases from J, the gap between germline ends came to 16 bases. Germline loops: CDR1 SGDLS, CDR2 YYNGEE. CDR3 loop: CASSGGGRPSSGNTIYF. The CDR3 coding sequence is TGTGCCAGCAGCGGAGGGGGACGGCCGAGCTCTGGAAACACCATATATTTT.

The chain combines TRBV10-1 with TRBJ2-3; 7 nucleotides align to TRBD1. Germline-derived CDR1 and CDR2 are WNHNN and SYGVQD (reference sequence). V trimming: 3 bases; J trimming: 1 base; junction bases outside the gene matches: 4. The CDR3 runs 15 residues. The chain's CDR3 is CASSERRGRTDTQYF. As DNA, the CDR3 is TGCGCCAGCAGTGAACGAAGGGGGCGCACAGATACGCAGTATTTT.

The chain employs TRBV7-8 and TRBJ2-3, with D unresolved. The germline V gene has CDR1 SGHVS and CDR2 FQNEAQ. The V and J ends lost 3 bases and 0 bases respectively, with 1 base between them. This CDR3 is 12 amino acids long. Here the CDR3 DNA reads TGTGCCAGCAGCTTTAGCACAGATACGCAGTATTTT. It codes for CASSFSTDTQYF.

This CDR3 is CASSLAKTGDGYTF. CDR3 sequence (DNA): TGTGCCAGCAGCTTAGCCAAAACAGGGGACGGCTACACCTTC. The gene calls are TRBV7-9 and TRBJ1-2; 7 nucleotides match TRBD1. The germline V gene encodes CDR1 SEHNR and CDR2 FQNEAQ (reference sequence). This CDR3 has 14 residues. Trimming took 0 bases from V and 8 from J; bases not matched to a gene: 6.

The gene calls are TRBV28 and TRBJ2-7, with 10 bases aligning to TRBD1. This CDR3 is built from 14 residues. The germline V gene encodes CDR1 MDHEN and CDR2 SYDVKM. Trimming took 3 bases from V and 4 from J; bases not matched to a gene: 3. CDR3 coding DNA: TGTGCCAGCAGTTTTTGGACAGGGGGGTACGAGCAGTACTTC. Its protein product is CASSFWTGGYEQYF.

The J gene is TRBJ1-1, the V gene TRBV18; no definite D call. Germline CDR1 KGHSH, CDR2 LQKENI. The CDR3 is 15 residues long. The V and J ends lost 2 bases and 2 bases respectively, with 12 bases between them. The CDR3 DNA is TGTGCCAGCTCACCAGAAAGGCTCGTAAACACTGAAGCTTTCTTT. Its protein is CASSPERLVNTEAFF.

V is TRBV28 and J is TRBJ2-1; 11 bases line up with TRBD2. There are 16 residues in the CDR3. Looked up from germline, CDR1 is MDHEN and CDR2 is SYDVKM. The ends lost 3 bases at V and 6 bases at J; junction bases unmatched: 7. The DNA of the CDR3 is TGTGCCAGCAGTTTTCCGACTAGCGGGACATCCAATGAGCAGTTCTTC. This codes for CASSFPTSGTSNEQFF. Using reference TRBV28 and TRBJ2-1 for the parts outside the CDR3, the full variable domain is DVKVTQSSRYLVKRTGEKVFLECVQDMDHENMFWYRQDPGLGLRLIYFSYDVKMKEKGDIPEGYSVSREKKERFSLILESASTNQTSMYLCASSFPTSGTSNEQFFGPGTRLTVL.

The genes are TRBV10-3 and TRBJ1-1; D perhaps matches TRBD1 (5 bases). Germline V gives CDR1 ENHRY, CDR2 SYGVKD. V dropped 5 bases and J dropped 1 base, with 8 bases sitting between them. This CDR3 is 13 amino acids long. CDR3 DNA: TGTGCCATCAGTTCGACAGCGAACACTGAAGCTTTCTTT. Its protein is CAISSTANTEAFF.

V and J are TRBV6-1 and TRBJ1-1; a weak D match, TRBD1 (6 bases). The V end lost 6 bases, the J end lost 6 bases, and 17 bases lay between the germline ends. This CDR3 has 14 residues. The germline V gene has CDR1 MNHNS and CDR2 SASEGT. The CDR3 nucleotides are TGTGCCAGCAGGCCGGCGGGGGCTTGGGCTGAAGCTTTCTTT. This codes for CASRPAGAWAEAFF.